The sequence of this T cell receptor beta chain was determined in a study of blood T cell repertoires in COVID-19. The wider study: The analysed material was cDNA or gDNA that came from T cells, B-cell-depleted T cells, or PBMCs.

The V segment lost 3 bases and the J segment 5 bases; nucleotides outside the gene matches: 4. The CDR3 contains 13 residues. Per germline, CDR1 ENHRY and CDR2 SYGVKD. Authors' methods: The authors estimated nucleated cell counts from reference gene primer amplification. Libraries were prepared by immunoSEQ multiplex PCR; TCRdb keeps only in-frame clonotypes and omits some of them. For V, J and clone size, that table is used; D and trimming come from the DNA. The sample shows about 350,000 clones, more than 70% of them seen only once. Sequencing was performed on peripheral blood. V is TRBV10-3 and J is TRBJ2-7; 7 bases line up with TRBD1. The sequence was obtained from a woman in her sixties or seventies with COVID-19, enrolled during active disease. The CDR3, as DNA: TGTGCCATCAGTGAAGGGGGCTTGGACGAGCAGTACTTC. Protein product: CAISEGGLDEQYF.